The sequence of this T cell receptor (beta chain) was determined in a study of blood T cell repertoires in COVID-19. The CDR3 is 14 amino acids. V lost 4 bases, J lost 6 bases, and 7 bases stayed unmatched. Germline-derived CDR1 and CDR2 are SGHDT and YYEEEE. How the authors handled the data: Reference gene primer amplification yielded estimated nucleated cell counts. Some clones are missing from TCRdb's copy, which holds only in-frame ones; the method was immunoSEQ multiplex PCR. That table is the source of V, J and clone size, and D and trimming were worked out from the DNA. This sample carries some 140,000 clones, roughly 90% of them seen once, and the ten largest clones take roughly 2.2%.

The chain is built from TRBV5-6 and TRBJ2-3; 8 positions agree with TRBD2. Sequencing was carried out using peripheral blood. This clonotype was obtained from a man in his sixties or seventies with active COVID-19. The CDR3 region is CASSTLAGMDTQYF. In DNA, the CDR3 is TGTGCCAGCAGCACCTTAGCGGGAATGGATACGCAGTATTTT.